Shown below are 15 T cell receptor beta chains from a single sample sequenced in a study of CD8 T cells in Susac syndrome. cDNA came from 0.5 to 1 ug RNA primed by random hexamers. One entry per CDR3 protein results from TCRdb running MiXCR on the immunoSEQ multiplex PCR reads. This table has approximately 160,000 distinct CDR3 sequences, 80% to 95% appearing once. Sequencing used CD4+ T cells from PBMCs. All receptors derive from a human donor with multiple sclerosis.

The chain has TRBV30 and TRBJ2-7, with TRBD2 matching over 11 bases. Germline assignment: CDR1 GTSNPN and CDR2 SVGIG (reference sequence). V trimming: 2 bases; J trimming: 4 bases; junction bases outside the gene matches: 10. This CDR3 spans 16 amino acids. The CDR3 bases are TGTGCCTGGAGTCCCCCTGAACTAGCGGGAGTGTACGAGCAGTACTTC. Its protein product is CAWSPPELAGVYEQYF. The variable domain in full, with the rest retrieved from reference TRBV30 and TRBJ2-7, is SQTIHQWPATLVQPVGSPLSLECTVEGTSNPNLYWYRQAAGRGLQLLFYSVGIGQISSEVPQNLSASRPQDRQFILSSKKLLLSDSGFYLCAWSPPELAGVYEQYFGPGTRLTVT.

V gene TRBV3-1 combines with J gene TRBJ2-7; 9 positions match TRBD1. Looked up from germline, CDR1 is LGHDT and CDR2 is YNNKEL (reference sequence). The length of the CDR3 is 15 residues. The V segment lost 1 base and the J segment 5 bases; nucleotides outside the gene matches: 6. The CDR3 sequence is CASSQVGTGQNEQYF. The CDR3 DNA sequence: TGTGCCAGCAGCCAAGTTGGGACAGGGCAAAACGAGCAGTACTTC.

This chain uses TRBV7-3 with TRBJ2-3; D may be TRBD1 or TRBD2 (5 bases each). CDR3 length: 14 amino acids. Between the trimmed V and J ends, which lost 7 bases and 0 bases, there was a span of 11 bases. The V gene's germline CDR1 is SGHTA and CDR2 FQGTGA. This CDR3 reads CASMKGPSTDTQYF. The CDR3 nucleotides read TGTGCCAGCATGAAGGGACCTAGCACAGATACGCAGTATTTT. The whole variable domain, filled in from reference TRBV7-3 and TRBJ2-3, reads GAGVSQTPSNKVTEKGKYVELRCDPISGHTALYWYRQSLGQGPEFLIYFQGTGAADDSGLPNDRFFAVRPEGSVSTLKIQRTERGDSAVYLCASMKGPSTDTQYFGPGTRLTVL.

The chain uses TRBV5-1 and TRBJ1-2, with a weak D call TRBD1 (6 bases). The ends were cut back, 4 bases at V and 8 bases at J, with 18 bases in the middle. Looked up from germline, CDR1 is SGHRS and CDR2 is YFSETQ. The CDR3 consists of 14 residues. The CDR3, as DNA: TGCGCCAGCAGCCCCGGGGACATTCAGGAGGGCTACACCTTC. Translating it yields CASSPGDIQEGYTF.

The chain links TRBV15 to TRBJ2-1, with 15 bases matching TRBD2. The germline CDR1 and CDR2 sequences are LNHNV and YYDKDF (reference sequence). CDR3 size: 17 residues. V shed 0 bases, J shed 8 bases, and the junction held 5 bases outside the gene matches. The CDR3: CATSREVGLAGGHEQFF. In nucleotides, the CDR3 is TGTGCCACCAGCAGAGAGGTGGGACTAGCGGGAGGTCATGAGCAGTTCTTC.

The chain carries TRBV5-1 and TRBJ2-2; D possibly corresponds to TRBD1 (5 bases). Germline lookup yields CDR1 SGHRS and CDR2 YFSETQ. The CDR3 is made up of 17 amino acids. Trimming removed 4 bases at V and 3 bases at J, with 19 bases between. CDR3 in amino acids: CASSPRPQGSDTGELFF. CDR3 bases: TGCGCCAGCAGCCCTCGACCCCAGGGTTCGGACACCGGGGAGCTGTTTTTT. The full variable domain, in which reference TRBV5-1 and TRBJ2-2 provide the parts outside the CDR3, is KAGVTQTPRYLIKTRGQQVTLSCSPISGHRSVSWYQQTPGQGLQFLFEYFSETQRNKGNFPGRFSGRQFSNSRSEMNVSTLELGDSALYLCASSPRPQGSDTGELFFGEGSRLTVL.

This chain uses TRBV6-5 with TRBJ1-6, with D possibly TRBD1 on 5 matching bases. CDR3 length: 15 amino acids. V lost 5 bases to trimming and J lost 5 bases, with 13 bases between them. Germline V gene lookup returns CDR1 MNHEY and CDR2 SVGAGI. The CDR3 sequence is CASSPQGKNNSPLHF. CDR3 sequence (DNA): TGTGCCAGCAGTCCTCAGGGAAAGAATAATTCACCCCTCCACTTT.

J is TRBJ2-1 and V is TRBV12-3 or TRBV12-4; D assignment may be TRBD1 or TRBD2 (6 bases each). The CDR3 has 13 residues. V was clipped by 7 bases and J by 2 bases, with 9 bases between them. The CDR3 DNA is TGTGCCAGCACGCGGGACACCTACAATGAGCAGTTCTTC. Translating it yields CASTRDTYNEQFF.

This sequence joins TRBV3-1 and TRBJ1-1; D possibly corresponds to TRBD1 (5 bases). The CDR3 runs 15 residues. Germline assignment: CDR1 LGHDT and CDR2 YNNKEL (reference sequence). V was trimmed by 4 bases and J by 0 bases, leaving 12 bases between them. CDR3: CASSRSGALNTEAFF. The CDR3 nucleotides read TGTGCCAGCAGCCGAAGTGGGGCCCTGAACACTGAAGCTTTCTTT.

The rearrangement joins TRBV6-5 to TRBJ2-1; 8 bases match TRBD2. The CDR3 length is 15 residues. Germline CDR1 MNHEY, CDR2 SVGAGI. V was clipped by 6 bases and J by 9 bases; unmatched bases: 13. CDR3 protein: CASSRTGLVGSEQFF. DNA for the CDR3: TGTGCCAGCAGCCGGACGGGACTAGTGGGTAGTGAGCAGTTCTTC.

The rearrangement links TRBV7-2 to TRBJ1-3, with D unresolved. Trimming took 5 bases from V and 0 from J, leaving 5 bases between them. The germline CDR1 and CDR2 sequences are SGHTA and FQGNSA. The CDR3 is made up of 13 amino acids. CDR3 in amino acids: CASSLYSGNTIYF. As DNA, the CDR3 is TGTGCCAGCAGCCTTTACTCTGGAAACACCATATATTTT.

The rearrangement joins TRBV12-3 or TRBV12-4 to TRBJ2-7, with a possible D match to TRBD1 (5 bases). The CDR3 runs to 13 residues. V was pared by 6 bases and J by 6 bases, with 15 bases between. CDR3 sequence: CASSQTARGEQYF. The CDR3 coding sequence is TGTGCCAGCAGCCAGACGGCTAGGGGCGAGCAGTACTTC.

In its sample, this clonotype was seen once. CDR3 nucleotide sequence: TGCGCCAGCAGTCAATCCCCCCATAAGACCCGGGACACAGATACGCAGTATTTT. Translated, it gives CASSQSPHKTRDTDTQYF. V is TRBV23-1 and J is TRBJ2-3, with D tentatively TRBD2 (5 bases). Being an ORF, TRBV23-1 has a function that is uncertain. This CDR3 contains 18 residues. V gave up 0 bases and J gave up 2 bases, with 18 bases separating them.

The chain has TRBV20-1 and TRBJ1-1; D may be TRBD1 (6 bases). CDR1 and CDR2 (germline): DFQATT, SNEGSKA (reference sequence). The CDR3 consists of 13 residues. Trimming removed 0 bases from V and 1 base from J, with 6 bases in between. In nucleotides, the CDR3 is TGCAGTGCTAGAGAGGGGGCGAACACTGAAGCTTTCTTT. Translating gives CSAREGANTEAFF.

The chain has TRBV12-3 or TRBV12-4 and TRBJ1-4; 9 bases map to TRBD1. This CDR3 spans 15 amino acids. V was pared by 4 bases and J by 8 bases, with 8 bases of the junction left unmatched. CDR3: CASSYKTGGREKLFF. CDR3 sequence (DNA): TGTGCCAGCAGTTACAAAACAGGGGGCCGGGAAAAACTGTTTTTT.